Listed below are T cell receptor beta chains from one sample, sequenced in a study of T cell repertoires in cytomegalovirus infection. A single record per CDR3 protein comes from TCRdb applying MiXCR to the reads. The profile shows 180,000 or so distinct CDR3 sequences, about 17% of them singletons. The specimen sequenced was CD8+ T cells from PBMCs. These receptors originate from a human donor in good health (CMV status not recorded). Some clones in this sample may be carry-over from other donors' samples. Both conserved end residues are part of each CDR3. Fields, in order: J gene, D gene, V gene, clone size, CDR3 protein, CDR3 DNA. D genes are given only for firm matches. Clone size is given for some rows only: seen once, a few or many times, or a class if the clone is expanded.

j_call: TRBJ2-1; d_call: NA; v_call: TRBV10-3; clone_size: few; cdr3_aa: CATLDSYNEQFF; cdr3_nt: TGTGCCACTCTAGACTCCTACAATGAGCAGTTCTTC
j_call: TRBJ1-2; d_call: TRBD1; v_call: TRBV10-3; clone_size: NA; cdr3_aa: CAISESTGGVYGYTF; cdr3_nt: TGTGCCATCAGTGAGTCGACAGGGGGTGTCTATGGCTACACCTTC
j_call: TRBJ2-7; d_call: NA; v_call: TRBV27; clone_size: NA; cdr3_aa: CASSFSKIYEQYF; cdr3_nt: TGTGCCAGCAGTTTTTCGAAAATCTACGAGCAGTACTTC
j_call: TRBJ2-1; d_call: NA; v_call: TRBV7-9; clone_size: NA; cdr3_aa: CASSLGPGVNEQFF; cdr3_nt: TGTGCCAGCAGCTTAGGGCCAGGGGTCAATGAGCAGTTCTTC
j_call: TRBJ1-2; d_call: NA; v_call: TRBV6-2/TRBV6-3; clone_size: few; cdr3_aa: CASKISGGSYGYTF; cdr3_nt: TGTGCCAGCAAAATTTCCGGGGGCAGCTATGGCTACACCTTC
j_call: TRBJ2-5; d_call: NA; v_call: TRBV7-9; clone_size: NA; cdr3_aa: CASSSPTGRGETQYF; cdr3_nt: TGTGCCAGCAGCTCACCGACAGGGAGGGGGGAGACCCAGTACTTC
j_call: TRBJ2-2; d_call: NA; v_call: TRBV25-1; clone_size: NA; cdr3_aa: CASSGRPNTGELFF; cdr3_nt: TGTGCCAGCAGTGGCAGGCCAAACACCGGGGAGCTGTTTTTT
j_call: TRBJ1-2; d_call: NA; v_call: TRBV28; clone_size: NA; cdr3_aa: CASSFSPMGGARGYTF; cdr3_nt: TGTGCCAGCAGTTTCTCGCCTATGGGGGGGGCGAGGGGCTACACCTTC
j_call: TRBJ2-7; d_call: TRBD1; v_call: TRBV7-2; clone_size: NA; cdr3_aa: CASSLSDRDPYEQYF; cdr3_nt: TGTGCCAGCAGCTTATCGGACAGGGACCCTTACGAGCAGTACTTC
j_call: TRBJ1-2; d_call: NA; v_call: TRBV28; clone_size: NA; cdr3_aa: CASSLFQTNYGYTF; cdr3_nt: TGTGCCAGCAGTTTATTCCAGACTAACTATGGCTACACCTTC